Shown below are 21 T cell receptor beta chains from a single sample sequenced in a study of blood T cell repertoires in COVID-19. Sequencing used immunoSEQ multiplex PCR; TCRdb keeps in-frame clones, though not all of them. This table holds about 220,000 clones, around 80% found once. The sample comprised peripheral blood. Receptor source: a woman between 65 and 79 years old with acute or convalescent COVID-19.

The chain links TRBV12-3 or TRBV12-4 to TRBJ1-4, with D maybe TRBD1 (5 bases). Trimming took off 7 bases at V and 2 bases at J, with 8 bases between the two ends. This CDR3 spans 13 amino acids. The chain's CDR3 is CASMGLTNEKLFF. The DNA of the CDR3 is TGTGCCAGCATGGGGCTCACTAATGAAAAACTGTTTTTT.

V is TRBV5-4 and J is TRBJ2-5; 13 nucleotides align to TRBD2. CDR3 length equals 17 residues. Germline V gene lookup returns CDR1 SGHNT and CDR2 YYREEE (reference sequence). The ends lost 4 bases at V and 5 bases at J; junction bases unmatched: 11. CDR3 region: CASSRDPTSGGSETQYF. The CDR3 DNA is TGTGCCAGCAGCCGCGACCCGACTAGCGGGGGGAGTGAGACCCAGTACTTC.

The chain recombines TRBV5-1 with TRBJ1-2; D may be TRBD1 (5 bases). Trimming left V 4 bases short and J 2 bases short, with 12 bases between. Germline CDR1 and CDR2: SGHRS and YFSETQ. The CDR3 has 14 residues. CDR3 in DNA: TGCGCCAGCAGCGATCCCAGGGAAAACTATGGCTACACCTTC. Protein sequence: CASSDPRENYGYTF. The whole variable domain, remainder taken from reference TRBV5-1 and TRBJ1-2, is KAGVTQTPRYLIKTRGQQVTLSCSPISGHRSVSWYQQTPGQGLQFLFEYFSETQRNKGNFPGRFSGRQFSNSRSEMNVSTLELGDSALYLCASSDPRENYGYTFGSGTRLTVV.

This clone occurred a few times. The gene calls are TRBV24-1 and TRBJ2-1; 7 bases line up with TRBD1. This CDR3 region has 14 residues. Trimming cost V 3 bases and J 8 bases; bases outside gene matches: 6. Germline CDR1 and CDR2: KGHDR and SFDVKD. The CDR3 reads CATSDTTGIDEQFF. In DNA form, the CDR3 reads TGTGCCACCAGTGATACGACAGGGATTGATGAGCAGTTCTTC.

The V and J genes are TRBV21-1 and TRBJ2-3; the table names TRBD2, a call not compared with the DNA. TRBV21-1 is labeled a pseudogene. The CDR3 is 17 residues long. The CDR3 DNA reads as TGTGCCAGCAGCAAAGCGGAGCTAGCGGGGGGCAGAGATACGCAGTATTTT. It is translated as CASSKAELAGGRDTQYF.

The chain combines TRBV10-3 with TRBJ1-4, with 8 bases that match TRBD1. Germline loops: CDR1 ENHRY, CDR2 SYGVKD. This CDR3 region has 15 residues. The V and J ends lost 8 bases and 0 bases, in that order; junction bases with no gene match: 5. CDR3 in DNA: TGTGCCATCGCAGGGGGCGTAGCAACTAATGAAAAACTGTTTTTT. Translation gives CAIAGGVATNEKLFF.

This chain joins TRBV3-1 (or the pseudogene TRBV3-2) and TRBJ1-1; 8 nucleotides align to TRBD1. The J segment lost 5 bases and the V segment lost 7 bases, leaving 3 bases of the junction unmatched. In germline, CDR1 is LGHDT, CDR2 YNNKEL (reference sequence). The CDR3 totals 12 residues. The CDR3 DNA reads as TGTGCCAGCACCGGGACAGGAACTGAAGCTTTCTTT. Protein product: CASTGTGTEAFF.

The chain couples TRBV7-2 to TRBJ2-5; 8 bases line up with TRBD2. Germline-derived CDR1 and CDR2 are SGHTA and FQGNSA. CDR3 length: 15 amino acids. J gave up 3 bases and V 5 bases, and 8 bases lay outside the gene matches. CDR3 region: CASSGRGGREETQYF. The CDR3 DNA sequence: TGTGCCAGCAGCGGACGCGGGGGGCGAGAAGAGACCCAGTACTTC.

This clone was recorded a few times. The rearrangement links TRBV9 to TRBJ1-2; 9 bases match TRBD1. The V segment lost 3 bases and the J segment 3 bases; nucleotides outside the gene matches: 12. Per the germline V gene, CDR1 is SGDLS and CDR2 is YYNGEE. The CDR3 consists of 17 residues. The CDR3 DNA follows: TGTGCCAGCAGCGCCTCATGGGGGGACAGGGAGGACTATGGCTACACCTTC. It is translated as CASSASWGDREDYGYTF.

V and J are TRBV5-1 and TRBJ2-3; 14 bases line up with TRBD2. Germline CDR1 reads SGHRS; CDR2 reads YFSETQ. J lost 0 bases, V lost 4 bases, and 7 bases had no gene match. The CDR3 loop spans 18 amino acids. The CDR3 sequence is CASSPGLAGDLSTDTQYF. Here the CDR3 DNA reads TGCGCCAGCAGCCCGGGACTAGCGGGGGACCTTAGCACAGATACGCAGTATTTT.

In the case of this clone: Different DNA sequences within this sample yield the same CDR3. This sequence joins TRBV3-1 (or the pseudogene TRBV3-2) and TRBJ1-3; D gene unclear. The CDR3 spans 14 residues. V was clipped by 3 bases and J by 4 bases, with 10 bases between them. The germline gives CDR1 LGHDT, CDR2 YNNKEL (reference sequence). The CDR3 sequence is CASSHRGSGNTIYF. The CDR3 DNA is TGTGCCAGCAGCCACCGGGGATCCGGAAACACCATATATTTT.

The genes are TRBV11-3 and TRBJ2-1, with D maybe TRBD1 (5 bases). Deletions cut 1 base from V and 6 bases from J, with 10 bases between. The length of the CDR3 is 14 residues. CDR1 and CDR2 from the germline V gene are SGHNT and YENEEA. In DNA form, the CDR3 reads TGTGCCAGCAGCTTAGGTGACAGCCTCAATGAGCAGTTCTTC. Translated: CASSLGDSLNEQFF.

V is TRBV5-1 and J is TRBJ1-4; possible D gene TRBD1, 6 bases. The CDR3 has 14 amino acids. Per germline, CDR1 SGHRS and CDR2 YFSETQ. The ends were cut back, 2 bases at V and 8 bases at J, with 13 bases in the middle. The CDR3 region is CASSFKGGSEKLFF. CDR3 DNA sequence: TGCGCCAGCAGCTTTAAAGGGGGAAGCGAAAAACTGTTTTTT. The entire variable domain, with the rest obtained from reference TRBV5-1 and TRBJ1-4, is as follows: KAGVTQTPRYLIKTRGQQVTLSCSPISGHRSVSWYQQTPGQGLQFLFEYFSETQRNKGNFPGRFSGRQFSNSRSEMNVSTLELGDSALYLCASSFKGGSEKLFFGSGTQLSVL.

The table lists this clone with a count of one. The J gene is TRBJ2-5, the V gene TRBV5-4, with 9 bases matching TRBD1. CDR3 length: 15 amino acids. The germline gives CDR1 SGHNT, CDR2 YYREEE (reference sequence). The V and J ends lost 2 bases and 4 bases, in that order; junction bases with no gene match: 6. This CDR3 reads CASSLASTGGETQYF. The CDR3 DNA reads as TGTGCCAGCAGCTTAGCCTCGACAGGGGGAGAGACCCAGTACTTC.

This clone was detected only once. The J gene is TRBJ2-7, the V gene TRBV29-1, with a weak D call TRBD1 (7 bases). The CDR3 spans 11 residues. Germline V gene lookup returns CDR1 SQVTM and CDR2 ANQGSEA. V was shortened by 5 bases and J by 6 bases, with 11 bases between the two germline ends. DNA of the CDR3: TGCAGCGTTTCGCAGGGGGGCGAGCAGTACTTC. Encoded protein: CSVSQGGEQYF.

In this sample, this clone turned up once. J is TRBJ2-3 and V is TRBV21-1; the D call in the table, TRBD1, was not verified against the DNA. TRBV21-1 is labeled a pseudogene. This CDR3 contains 12 residues. The CDR3 DNA follows: TGTGCCAGCAGCAAAACCCAGGATACGCAGTATTTT. Translated: CASSKTQDTQYF.

This clone was counted once. The chain has TRBV9 and TRBJ2-2, with D tentatively TRBD1 (6 bases). CDR3 length: 16 residues. CDR1 is SGDLS, CDR2 YYNGEE, per germline. The ends were cut back, 4 bases at V and 1 base at J, with 14 bases in the middle. As DNA, the CDR3 is TGTGCCAGCAGCTCGGACAGCCCGGGGAACACCGGGGAGCTGTTTTTT. This translates into CASSSDSPGNTGELFF.

This clone turned up a few times. This chain joins TRBV7-3 and TRBJ2-1; TRBD2 matches at 7 bases. The CDR3 is 14 amino acids. V was pared by 5 bases and J by 6 bases, with 7 bases of the junction left unmatched. Germline assignment: CDR1 SGHTA and CDR2 FQGTGA. In DNA, the CDR3 is TGTGCCAGCAGCCCGGAGCGGGAAGGCAATGAGCAGTTCTTC. This translates into CASSPEREGNEQFF.

The CDR3 loop is CATSDSDRAETQYF. Here the CDR3 DNA reads TGTGCCACCAGTGATTCGGACAGGGCCGAGACCCAGTACTTC. V usage is TRBV24-1 and J usage is TRBJ2-5; 8 bases map to TRBD1. The V segment lost 2 bases and the J segment 5 bases; nucleotides outside the gene matches: 3. The V gene's germline CDR1 is KGHDR and CDR2 SFDVKD. This CDR3 spans 14 amino acids.

The chain joins TRBV5-8 to TRBJ2-1; 14 nucleotides align to TRBD2. The CDR3 covers 15 residues. The V gene end was trimmed by 4 bases and the J gene end by 10 bases; junction bases not matched to a gene: 7. Per the germline V gene, CDR1 is SGHTS and CDR2 is YDEGEE. The CDR3 DNA reads as TGTGCCAGCAGCGTTCCGGGACTAGCGGGGGACGAGCAGTTCTTC. Translating it yields CASSVPGLAGDEQFF.

The genes are TRBV6-2 or TRBV6-3 and TRBJ2-1, with D possibly matching TRBD1 (6 bases). CDR1 MNHEY and CDR2 SVGEGT come from the germline V gene. CDR3 size: 14 residues. V was pared by 0 bases and J by 9 bases, with 12 bases between. The CDR3 region has the DNA TGTGCCAGCAGTTACTCCCCAGGGGCGCGTGAGCAGTTCTTC. The encoded protein is CASSYSPGAREQFF.